The clone carrying this TCR beta chain is medium-sized by share. Its antigen is still unknown. Trimming removed 5 bases from V and 0 bases from J; junction bases left unmatched: 22. This CDR3 has 21 amino acids. From germline, CDR1 is DFQATT and CDR2 SNEGSKA (reference sequence). The sample is drawn from a study of molecular identifiers for immune sequencing clone quantification. Study in general: Split five ways in replicates, RNA from around 18,000 or 91,000 naive CD8 cells had four portions sequenced.

TCRdb processed the PCR reads anew with MiXCR; each CDR3 protein has one entry. The sample consists of about 6,100 distinct CDR3 sequences, about 16% of them appearing once. The study's findings and limits: It was shown that clones above 20 RNA copies held over 97% of effector molecules, but under 1% in naive cells.

Material: naive CD8+ T cells from blood, with Jurkat cell RNA spiked in. Regarding subset: FACS-sorted CD8+CD4-CCR7+CD45RA+ naive T cells. This clonotype was obtained from a human donor in good health. Some libraries in this study had Jurkat cell RNA spiked in. The chain has TRBV20-1 and TRBJ2-7; TRBD2 matches at 13 bases. This CDR3 reads CSARQGLPGTSGIGFSYEQYF. The CDR3 coding sequence is TGCAGTGCTCGACAGGGGCTCCCCGGGACTAGCGGGATAGGGTTCTCCTACGAGCAGTACTTC.